Shown below are 24 T cell receptor beta chains from a single sample sequenced in a study of blood T cells in healthy people across ages. Using a J-beta primer mix together with a sample-barcoded 5' primer, a second PCR was run for roughly 6 to 11 cycles. TCRdb re-called the 5' RACE reads through MiXCR, storing one row per CDR3 protein. The repertoire holds 540,000 or so distinct CDR3 sequences, with roughly a quarter as singletons. Specimen: blood. The receptors here all came from a woman in her 70s in good health.

The J gene is TRBJ2-1, the V gene TRBV4-3; the match to TRBD2 covers 7 bases. The J call is doubtful: the DNA matches TRBJ2-5 better. This CDR3 comprises 15 residues. CDR1 LGHNA and CDR2 YSLEER come from the germline V gene. The CDR3 DNA reads TGCGCCAGCAGCCAAGCGAGGGGCGGGGAGGGGACCCAGTACTTC. Protein sequence: CASSQARGGEGTQYF.

Turning to this clonotype: The junction departs from the called germline gene at one end, perhaps through a read error. The V and J genes are TRBV4-1 and TRBJ2-4; TRBD1 or TRBD2 may be the D gene (6 bases each). The CDR3 is 16 residues long. Germline assignment: CDR1 MGHRA and CDR2 YSYEKL. This chain's CDR3 is CASSQELGGSKTIQYF. The CDR3 coding sequence is TGCGCCAGCAGCCAAGAACTGGGGGGCTCCAAAACCATTCAGTACTTC.

This clonotype was seen a few times. This rearrangement joins TRBV2 to TRBJ2-3; the match to TRBD2 covers 13 bases. Germline loops: CDR1 SNHLY, CDR2 FYNNEI. J was trimmed by 5 bases and V by 6 bases; bases with no gene match: 8. The CDR3 has 16 amino acids. Written as DNA, the CDR3 is TGTGCCAGCAGCAGCGGACTAGCGGGGGTAATAGATACGCAGTATTTT. Its protein is CASSSGLAGVIDTQYF.

The rearrangement joins TRBV28 to TRBJ2-1, with TRBD1 matching over 9 bases. V was clipped by 2 bases and J by 4 bases; unmatched bases: 9. This CDR3 is 17 amino acids long. The germline gives CDR1 MDHEN, CDR2 SYDVKM. The CDR3 sequence is CASSLGLQGAMYNEQFF. In nucleotides, the CDR3 is TGTGCCAGCAGTTTAGGTCTACAGGGGGCTATGTACAATGAGCAGTTCTTC.

The V call is TRBV9, the J call TRBJ1-2; 7 positions match TRBD1. Looked up from germline, CDR1 is SGDLS and CDR2 is YYNGEE. CDR3 length equals 14 residues. V shed 2 bases, J shed 4 bases, and the junction held 5 bases outside the gene matches. The CDR3 is CASSVEDRPYGYTF. DNA for the CDR3: TGTGCCAGCAGCGTGGAGGACAGGCCCTATGGCTACACCTTC.

This clonotype was detected only a few times. The chain combines TRBV4-1 with TRBJ2-7; 7 nucleotides agree with TRBD1. Germline CDR1 MGHRA, CDR2 YSYEKL. V trimming: 4 bases; J trimming: 3 bases; junction bases outside the gene matches: 12. The CDR3 is 16 residues long. The CDR3 bases are TGCGCCAGCAGCCTGTATGCTACAGGGGCAATCTACGAGCAGTACTTC. The encoded protein is CASSLYATGAIYEQYF.

V gene TRBV10-3 combines with J gene TRBJ2-5, with TRBD2 as a possible D gene (6 bases). This CDR3 region has 16 residues. Germline V gene data show CDR1 as ENHRY and CDR2 as SYGVKD. Trimming took off 5 bases at V and 10 bases at J, with 26 bases between the two ends. The CDR3 loop reads CAISPRTSPTGGVQYF. Written as DNA, the CDR3 is TGTGCCATCAGTCCCCGGACAAGCCCAACCGGAGGGGTCCAGTACTTC.

The chain employs TRBV14 and TRBJ1-2; 9 nucleotides line up with TRBD1. V was clipped by 5 bases and J by 5 bases; unmatched bases: 6. CDR3 size: 14 residues. CDR1 and CDR2 (germline): SGHDN, FVKESK. The CDR3 DNA reads as TGTGCCAGCAGCGCACAGGGGGCGCGGTATGGCTACACCTTC. Amino acid sequence: CASSAQGARYGYTF.

This clonotype was detected a few times. This chain joins TRBV20-1 and TRBJ1-6, with D tentatively TRBD1 (5 bases). V lost 5 bases to trimming and J lost 6 bases, with 14 bases between them. The CDR3 is made up of 14 amino acids. The V gene's germline CDR1 is DFQATT and CDR2 SNEGSKA (reference sequence). In DNA, the CDR3 is TGCAGTGCTCCGGGACCAACTACTAATTCACCCCTCCACTTT. This translates into CSAPGPTTNSPLHF.

CDR3 coding DNA: TGCAGTGCTAGGGGGCAGGCGGCGAACACCGGGGAGCTGTTTTTT. Protein product: CSARGQAANTGELFF. The chain employs TRBV20-1 and TRBJ2-2, with TRBD1 as a possible D gene (5 bases). Deletions cut 3 bases from V and 0 bases from J, with 11 bases between. This CDR3 has 15 residues. Germline assignment: CDR1 DFQATT and CDR2 SNEGSKA (reference sequence).

The V and J genes are TRBV7-2 and TRBJ1-1; 9 bases are shared with TRBD1. Germline trimming cut 7 bases from V and 8 bases from J; bases unmatched to any gene: 8. The germline gives CDR1 SGHTA, CDR2 FQGNSA. The CDR3 is made up of 13 amino acids. The CDR3, as DNA: TGTGCCAGCACGATACAGGGGGCATCAGAAGCTTTCTTT. It specifies CASTIQGASEAFF.

The table lists this clonotype with a few counts. The chain carries TRBV7-9 and TRBJ2-5; the D is unclear. The CDR3 spans 14 residues. V lost 4 bases and J lost 2, with 11 bases in between. CDR1 and CDR2 (germline): SEHNR, FQNEAQ (reference sequence). This CDR3 reads CASSSRAFQETQYF. DNA for the CDR3: TGTGCCAGCAGCTCAAGAGCTTTTCAAGAGACCCAGTACTTC. Using reference TRBV7-9 and TRBJ2-5 for the parts outside the CDR3, the full variable domain is DTGVSQNPRHKITKRGQNVTFRCDPISEHNRLYWYRQTLGQGPEFLTYFQNEAQLEKSRLLSDRFSAERPKGSFSTLEIQRTEQGDSAMYLCASSSRAFQETQYFGPGTRLLVL.

In this sample, this clonotype turned up a few times. The CDR3 loop reads CASSQQGRNEQFF. Written as DNA, the CDR3 is TGTGCCAGCAGCCAACAAGGCCGGAATGAGCAGTTCTTC. The chain uses TRBV3-1 and TRBJ2-1; D not certain. The CDR3 is 13 amino acids. Trimming pared 2 bases from V and 7 bases from J, leaving 9 bases between. Germline CDR1 and CDR2: LGHDT and YNNKEL (reference sequence).

The J gene is TRBJ1-1, the V gene TRBV4-3; the D gene is possibly TRBD1 (5 bases). The V gene lost 0 bases and the J gene lost 8 bases, with 10 bases spanning the gap. The CDR3 loop spans 13 amino acids. Germline lookup yields CDR1 LGHNA and CDR2 YSLEER. CDR3 DNA: TGCGCCAGCAGCCAAGATCAGGGCGTCGAAGCTTTCTTT. It is translated as CASSQDQGVEAFF.

This clonotype was seen more than once but under ten times. This sequence joins TRBV25-1 and TRBJ2-5, with D maybe TRBD1 (6 bases). Germline loops: CDR1 MGHDK, CDR2 SYGVNS. The CDR3 totals 13 residues. V was clipped by 3 bases and J by 5 bases, with 10 bases between them. CDR3 sequence (DNA): TGTGCCAGCAGTGAGGGGACACTGGAGACCCAGTACTTC. Amino acids: CASSEGTLETQYF.

This clonotype was seen only a few times. For the CDR3, the DNA is TGTGCCAGCAGTTCACTAGGAACGACATTCTACAATGAGCAGTTCTTC. This encodes CASSSLGTTFYNEQFF. This sequence joins TRBV12-3 or TRBV12-4 and TRBJ2-1, with D possibly being TRBD2 (5 bases). Trimming took off 4 bases at V and 3 bases at J, with 16 bases between the two ends. This CDR3 contains 16 residues.

J is TRBJ2-5 and V is TRBV20-1; D unclear. Germline-derived CDR1 and CDR2 are DFQATT and SNEGSKA (reference sequence). V was pared by 3 bases and J by 2 bases, with 13 bases between. The CDR3 covers 14 residues. CDR3 protein: CSASPLTEQETQYF. CDR3 coding DNA: TGCAGTGCTAGTCCCCTGACGGAACAAGAGACCCAGTACTTC.

The chain couples TRBV20-1 to TRBJ2-4; 14 bases map to TRBD2. CDR1 and CDR2 (germline): DFQATT, SNEGSKA (reference sequence). The CDR3 has 17 residues. V was clipped by 3 bases and J by 6 bases; unmatched bases: 10. The CDR3 nucleotides read TGCAGTGCTAGCTACCTAGGACTAGCGGGAGGAATAAACATTCAGTACTTC. Protein: CSASYLGLAGGINIQYF.

This clonotype came up a few times. The chain links TRBV7-2 to TRBJ2-5, with a possible D match to TRBD2 (5 bases). The J call may be in error: the DNA end matches TRBJ2-1 better. The germline V gene encodes CDR1 SGHTA and CDR2 FQGNSA. The CDR3 sequence is 14 residues long. CDR3 protein: CASSFGGSKNEQFF. DNA for the CDR3: TGTGCCAGCAGCTTTGGAGGCTCTAAAAATGAGCAGTTCTTC.

Note on this clonotype: With a much larger clone just one base away, this may be a read error. The chain combines TRBV29-1 with TRBJ1-1; a weak D match, TRBD1 (5 bases). This CDR3 spans 13 amino acids. Germline V gene data show CDR1 as SQVTM and CDR2 as ANQGSEA. In DNA, the CDR3 is TGCGGCGCCGACACCGGGGGGAACACTGAAGCTTTCTTT. The encoded protein is CGADTGGNTEAFF.

This clonotype was observed a few times. The V call is TRBV4-2, the J call TRBJ2-6, with 12 bases fitting TRBD2. The CDR3 runs to 18 residues. From germline, CDR1 is LGHNA and CDR2 YNFKEQ. Trimming removed 1 base from V and 3 bases from J; junction bases left unmatched: 4. CDR3 coding DNA: TGTGCCAGCAGCCAAGTGCTAGCGGGGGGGGTTGGGGCCAACGTCCTGACTTTC. The encoded protein is CASSQVLAGGVGANVLTF.

This clonotype occurred many times. The chain employs TRBV20-1 and TRBJ2-2, with D possibly being TRBD2 (5 bases). Germline CDR1 is DFQATT and CDR2 is SNEGSKA (reference sequence). This CDR3 is built from 12 residues. V lost 6 bases, J lost 2 bases, and 7 bases lay in between. The CDR3 protein is CSAGDNTGELFF. CDR3 coding DNA: TGCAGTGCGGGAGATAACACCGGGGAGCTGTTTTTT.

In this sample, this clonotype turned up a few times. The chain recombines TRBV19 with TRBJ2-3; D is uncertain. Germline CDR1 reads LNHDA; CDR2 reads SQIVND (reference sequence). This CDR3 region has 12 residues. V lost 0 bases, J lost 5 bases, and 3 bases lay in between. CDR3 DNA sequence: TGTGCCAGTAGTATAGATAGAGATACGCAGTATTTT. It is translated as CASSIDRDTQYF.

This chain connects TRBV7-8 to TRBJ2-3, with 8 bases fitting TRBD2. The V gene end was trimmed by 4 bases and the J gene end by 3 bases; junction bases not matched to a gene: 15. The germline gives CDR1 SGHVS, CDR2 FQNEAQ. This CDR3 spans 18 amino acids. CDR3 region: CASSSGHVSGLETDTQYF. The DNA for the CDR3 is TGTGCCAGCAGCTCCGGACACGTTTCGGGACTAGAGACAGATACGCAGTATTTT.